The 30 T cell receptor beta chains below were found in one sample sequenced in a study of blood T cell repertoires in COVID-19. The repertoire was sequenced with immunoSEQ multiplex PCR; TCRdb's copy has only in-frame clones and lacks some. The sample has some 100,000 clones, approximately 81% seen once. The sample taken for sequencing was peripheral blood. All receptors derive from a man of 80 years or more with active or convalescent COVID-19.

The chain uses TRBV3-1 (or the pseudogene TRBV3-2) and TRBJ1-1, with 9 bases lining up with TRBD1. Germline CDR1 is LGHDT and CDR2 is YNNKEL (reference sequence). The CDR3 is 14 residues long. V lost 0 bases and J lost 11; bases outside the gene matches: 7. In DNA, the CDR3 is TGTGCCAGCAGCCAAGATCTGACAGGGGGTAGGGCTTTCTTT. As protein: CASSQDLTGGRAFF.

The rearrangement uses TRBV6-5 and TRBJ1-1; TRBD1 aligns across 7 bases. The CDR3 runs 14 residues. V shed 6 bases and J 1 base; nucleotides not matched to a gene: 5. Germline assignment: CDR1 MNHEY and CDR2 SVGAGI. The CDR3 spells CASRRGTANTEAFF. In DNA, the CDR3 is TGTGCCAGCAGGAGAGGGACAGCGAACACTGAAGCTTTCTTT.

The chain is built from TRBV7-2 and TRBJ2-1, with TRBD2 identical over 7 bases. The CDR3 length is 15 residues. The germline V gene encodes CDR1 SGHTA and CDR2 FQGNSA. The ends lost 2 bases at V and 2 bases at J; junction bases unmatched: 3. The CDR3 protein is CASSLITSAYNEQFF. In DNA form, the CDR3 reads TGTGCCAGCAGCTTAATAACTAGCGCCTACAATGAGCAGTTCTTC.

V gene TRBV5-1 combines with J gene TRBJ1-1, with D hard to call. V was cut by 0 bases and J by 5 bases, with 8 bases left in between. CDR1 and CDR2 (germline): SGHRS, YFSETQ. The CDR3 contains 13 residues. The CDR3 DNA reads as TGCGCCAGCAGCTTGGATAGAAAAACTGAAGCTTTCTTT. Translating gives CASSLDRKTEAFF.

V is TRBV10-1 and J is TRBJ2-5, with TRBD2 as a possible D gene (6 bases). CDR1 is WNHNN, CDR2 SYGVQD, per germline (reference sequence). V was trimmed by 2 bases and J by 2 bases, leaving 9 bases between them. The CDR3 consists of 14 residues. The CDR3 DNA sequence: TGCGCCAGCAGTGAGGGGGGACTTCAAGAGACCCAGTACTTC. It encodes CASSEGGLQETQYF.

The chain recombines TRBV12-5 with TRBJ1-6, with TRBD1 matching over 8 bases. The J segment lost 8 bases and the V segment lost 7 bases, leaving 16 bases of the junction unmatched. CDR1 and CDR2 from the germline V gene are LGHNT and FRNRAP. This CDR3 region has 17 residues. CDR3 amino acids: CASDPERRGQEDSPLHF. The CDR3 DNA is TGTGCTAGTGACCCTGAACGGAGGGGACAGGAGGATTCACCCCTCCACTTT.

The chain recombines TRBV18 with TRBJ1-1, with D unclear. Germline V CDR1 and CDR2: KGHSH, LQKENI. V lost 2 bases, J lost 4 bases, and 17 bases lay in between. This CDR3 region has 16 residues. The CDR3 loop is CASSPTSGEGGTEAFF. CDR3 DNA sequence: TGTGCCAGCTCACCAACGTCCGGGGAAGGAGGCACTGAAGCTTTCTTT.

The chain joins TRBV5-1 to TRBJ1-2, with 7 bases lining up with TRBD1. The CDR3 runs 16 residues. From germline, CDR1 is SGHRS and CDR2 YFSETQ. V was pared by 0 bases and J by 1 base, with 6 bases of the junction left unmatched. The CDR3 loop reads CASSLDRGALNYGYTF. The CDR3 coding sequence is TGCGCCAGCAGCTTGGACAGGGGCGCCCTTAACTATGGCTACACCTTC. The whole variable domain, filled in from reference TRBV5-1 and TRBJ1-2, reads KAGVTQTPRYLIKTRGQQVTLSCSPISGHRSVSWYQQTPGQGLQFLFEYFSETQRNKGNFPGRFSGRQFSNSRSEMNVSTLELGDSALYLCASSLDRGALNYGYTFGSGTRLTVV.

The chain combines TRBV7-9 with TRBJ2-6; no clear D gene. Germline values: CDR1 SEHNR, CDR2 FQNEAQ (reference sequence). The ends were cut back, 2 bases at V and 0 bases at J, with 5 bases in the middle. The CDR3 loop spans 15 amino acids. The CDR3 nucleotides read TGTGCCAGCAGCTTACCGGGCTCTGGGGCCAACGTCCTGACTTTC. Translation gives CASSLPGSGANVLTF.

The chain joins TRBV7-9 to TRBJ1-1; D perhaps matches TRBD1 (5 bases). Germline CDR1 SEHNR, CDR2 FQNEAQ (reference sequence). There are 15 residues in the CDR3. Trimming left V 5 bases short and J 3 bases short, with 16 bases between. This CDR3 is CASSPWGGADTEAFF. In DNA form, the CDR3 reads TGTGCCAGCAGCCCCTGGGGTGGGGCGGACACTGAAGCTTTCTTT.

The CDR3 bases are TGTGCCAGCAGCTTCTGGGGACAGGGGTGGAATGAAAAACTGTTTTTT. Translated, it gives CASSFWGQGWNEKLFF. J is TRBJ1-4 and V is TRBV7-9, with 10 nucleotides matching TRBD1. The germline gives CDR1 SEHNR, CDR2 FQNEAQ (reference sequence). CDR3 length: 16 amino acids. Trimming removed 3 bases from V and 5 bases from J; junction bases left unmatched: 6.

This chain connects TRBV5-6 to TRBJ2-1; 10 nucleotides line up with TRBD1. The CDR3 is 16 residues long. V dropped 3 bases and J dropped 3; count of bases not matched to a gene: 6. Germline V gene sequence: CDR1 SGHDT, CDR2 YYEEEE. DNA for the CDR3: TGTGCCAGCAGCTGGACAGGGGACAGGGGCTACAATGAGCAGTTCTTC. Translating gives CASSWTGDRGYNEQFF.

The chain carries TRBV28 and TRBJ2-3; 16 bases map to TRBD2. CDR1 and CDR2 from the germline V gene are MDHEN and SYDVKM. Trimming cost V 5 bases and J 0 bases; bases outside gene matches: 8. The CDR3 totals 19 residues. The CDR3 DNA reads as TGTGCCAGCAGTCCACCGGGACTAGCGGGGGGGACTAGCACAGATACGCAGTATTTT. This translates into CASSPPGLAGGTSTDTQYF.

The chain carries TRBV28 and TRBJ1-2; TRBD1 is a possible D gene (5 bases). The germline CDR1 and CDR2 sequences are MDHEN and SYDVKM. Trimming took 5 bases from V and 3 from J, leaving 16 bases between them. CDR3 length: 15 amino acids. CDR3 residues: CASSSPGVGDYGYTF. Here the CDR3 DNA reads TGTGCCAGCAGTAGCCCGGGGGTAGGGGACTATGGCTACACCTTC.

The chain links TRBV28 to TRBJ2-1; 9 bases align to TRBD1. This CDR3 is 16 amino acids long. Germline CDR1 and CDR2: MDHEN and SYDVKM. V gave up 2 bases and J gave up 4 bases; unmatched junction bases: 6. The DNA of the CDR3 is TGTGCCAGCAGTTTAATGGGACAGGGAAAATACAATGAGCAGTTCTTC. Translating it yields CASSLMGQGKYNEQFF.

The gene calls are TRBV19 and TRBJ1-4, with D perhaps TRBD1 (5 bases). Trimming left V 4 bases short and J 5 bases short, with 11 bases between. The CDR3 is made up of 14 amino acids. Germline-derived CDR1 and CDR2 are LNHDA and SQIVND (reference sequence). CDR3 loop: CASSTLQGNEKLFF. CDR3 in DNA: TGTGCCAGTAGTACGCTTCAGGGAAATGAAAAACTGTTTTTT.

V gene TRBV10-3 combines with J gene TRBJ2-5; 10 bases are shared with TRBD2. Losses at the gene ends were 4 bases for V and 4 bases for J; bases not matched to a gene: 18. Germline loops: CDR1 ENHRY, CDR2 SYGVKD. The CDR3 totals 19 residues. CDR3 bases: TGTGCCATCAGTGGCCCGGGGGCTAGCGGGGGTTTAATGGGAGAGACCCAGTACTTC. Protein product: CAISGPGASGGLMGETQYF.

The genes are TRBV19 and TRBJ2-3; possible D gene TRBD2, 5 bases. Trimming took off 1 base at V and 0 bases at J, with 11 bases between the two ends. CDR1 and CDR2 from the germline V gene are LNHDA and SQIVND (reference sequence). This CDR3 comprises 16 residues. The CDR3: CASSIGPAASTDTQYF. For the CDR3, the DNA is TGTGCCAGTAGTATAGGGCCAGCGGCTAGCACAGATACGCAGTATTTT.

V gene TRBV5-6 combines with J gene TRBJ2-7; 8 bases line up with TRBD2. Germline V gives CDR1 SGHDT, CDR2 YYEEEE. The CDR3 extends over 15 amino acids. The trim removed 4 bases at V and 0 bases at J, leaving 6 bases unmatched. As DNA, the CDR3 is TGTGCCAGCAGCCTCGGGGGGGTCACCTCCTACGAGCAGTACTTC. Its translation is CASSLGGVTSYEQYF.

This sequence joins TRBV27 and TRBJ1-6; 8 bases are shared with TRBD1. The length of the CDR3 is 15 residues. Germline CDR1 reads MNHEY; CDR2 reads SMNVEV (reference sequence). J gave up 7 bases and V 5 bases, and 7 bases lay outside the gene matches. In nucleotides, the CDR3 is TGTGCCAGCAGTGACGACAGGGGCATGAATTCACCCCTCCACTTT. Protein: CASSDDRGMNSPLHF.

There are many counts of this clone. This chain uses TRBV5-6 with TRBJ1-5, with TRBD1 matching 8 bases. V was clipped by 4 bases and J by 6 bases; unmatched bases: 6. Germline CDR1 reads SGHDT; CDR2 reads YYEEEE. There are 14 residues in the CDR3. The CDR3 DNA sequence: TGTGCCAGCAGCGCCGCAGGGGGCCGTCAGCCCCAGCATTTT. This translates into CASSAAGGRQPQHF.

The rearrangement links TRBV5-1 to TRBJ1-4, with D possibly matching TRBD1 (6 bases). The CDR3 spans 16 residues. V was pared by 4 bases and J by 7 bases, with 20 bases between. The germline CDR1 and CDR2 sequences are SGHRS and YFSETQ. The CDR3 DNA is TGCGCCAGCAGCCAAACGGGACGTCGACAGGTTGAAAAACTGTTTTTT. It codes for CASSQTGRRQVEKLFF. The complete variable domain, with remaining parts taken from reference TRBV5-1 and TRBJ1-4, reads KAGVTQTPRYLIKTRGQQVTLSCSPISGHRSVSWYQQTPGQGLQFLFEYFSETQRNKGNFPGRFSGRQFSNSRSEMNVSTLELGDSALYLCASSQTGRRQVEKLFFGSGTQLSVL.

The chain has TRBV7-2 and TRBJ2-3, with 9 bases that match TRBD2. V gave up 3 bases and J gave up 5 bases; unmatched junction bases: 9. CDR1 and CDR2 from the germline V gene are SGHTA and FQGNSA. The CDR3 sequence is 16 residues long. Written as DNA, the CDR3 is TGTGCCAGCAGCTTCACACCCGGACTAGCGAAAGATACGCAGTATTTT. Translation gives CASSFTPGLAKDTQYF.

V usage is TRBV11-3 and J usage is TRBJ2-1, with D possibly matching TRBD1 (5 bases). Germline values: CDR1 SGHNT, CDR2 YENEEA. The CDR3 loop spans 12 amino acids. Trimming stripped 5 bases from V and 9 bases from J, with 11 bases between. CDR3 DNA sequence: TGTGCCAGCAGCCGCAGGACACCTGAGCAGTTCTTC. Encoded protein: CASSRRTPEQFF.

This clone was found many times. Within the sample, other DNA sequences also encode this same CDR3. Here the CDR3 reads CASSLANGPMDEQYF. The CDR3 bases are TGCGCCAGCAGCTTGGCCAATGGCCCCATGGACGAGCAGTACTTC. The genes are TRBV5-1 and TRBJ2-7; D gene ambiguous. This CDR3 region has 15 residues. Trimming removed 0 bases at V and 5 bases at J, with 15 bases between. The germline CDR1 and CDR2 sequences are SGHRS and YFSETQ.

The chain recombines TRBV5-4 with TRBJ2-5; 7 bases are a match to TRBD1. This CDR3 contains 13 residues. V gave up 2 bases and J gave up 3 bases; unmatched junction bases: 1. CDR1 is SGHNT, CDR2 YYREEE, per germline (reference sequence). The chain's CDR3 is CASSFTGEETQYF. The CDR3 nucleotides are TGTGCCAGCAGCTTTACAGGGGAAGAGACCCAGTACTTC.

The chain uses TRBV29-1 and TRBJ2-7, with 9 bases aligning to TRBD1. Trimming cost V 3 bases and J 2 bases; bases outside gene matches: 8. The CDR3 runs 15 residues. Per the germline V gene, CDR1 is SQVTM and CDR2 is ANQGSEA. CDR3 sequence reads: CSVEGGTGRPYEQYF. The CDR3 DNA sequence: TGCAGCGTTGAGGGCGGGACAGGGCGTCCCTACGAGCAGTACTTC.

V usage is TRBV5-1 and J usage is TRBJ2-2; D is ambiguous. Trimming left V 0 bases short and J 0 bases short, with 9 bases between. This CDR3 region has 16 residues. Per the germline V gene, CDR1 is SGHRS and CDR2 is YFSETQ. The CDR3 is CASSLEASANTGELFF. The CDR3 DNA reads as TGCGCCAGCAGCTTGGAGGCCAGCGCGAACACCGGGGAGCTGTTTTTT.

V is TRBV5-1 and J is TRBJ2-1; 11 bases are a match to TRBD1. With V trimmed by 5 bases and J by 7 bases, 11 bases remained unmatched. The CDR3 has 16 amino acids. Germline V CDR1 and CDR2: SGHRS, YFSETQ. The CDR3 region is CASSRLPGQGGNEQFF. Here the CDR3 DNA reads TGCGCCAGCAGTCGCCTACCGGGACAGGGGGGAAATGAGCAGTTCTTC.

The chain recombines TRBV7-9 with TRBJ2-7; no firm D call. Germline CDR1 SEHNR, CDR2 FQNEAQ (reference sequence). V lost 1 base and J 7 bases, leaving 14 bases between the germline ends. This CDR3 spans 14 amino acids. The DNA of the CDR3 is TGTGCCAGCAGCTTAGGTGGTCCGAACCAGGAGCAGTACTTC. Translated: CASSLGGPNQEQYF.